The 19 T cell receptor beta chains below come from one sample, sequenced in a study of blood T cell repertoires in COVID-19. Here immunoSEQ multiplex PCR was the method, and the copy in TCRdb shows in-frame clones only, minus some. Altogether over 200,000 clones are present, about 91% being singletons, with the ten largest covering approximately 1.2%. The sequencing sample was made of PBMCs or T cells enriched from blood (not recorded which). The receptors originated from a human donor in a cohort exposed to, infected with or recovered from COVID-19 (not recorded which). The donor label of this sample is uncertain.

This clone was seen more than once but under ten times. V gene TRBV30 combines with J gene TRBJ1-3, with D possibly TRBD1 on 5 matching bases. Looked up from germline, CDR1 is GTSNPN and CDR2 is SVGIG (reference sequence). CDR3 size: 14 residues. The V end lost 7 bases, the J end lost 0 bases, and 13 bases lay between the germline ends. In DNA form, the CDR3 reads TGTGCCTCCTCCCGGGGGACCTCTGGAAACACCATATATTTT. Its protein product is CASSRGTSGNTIYF.

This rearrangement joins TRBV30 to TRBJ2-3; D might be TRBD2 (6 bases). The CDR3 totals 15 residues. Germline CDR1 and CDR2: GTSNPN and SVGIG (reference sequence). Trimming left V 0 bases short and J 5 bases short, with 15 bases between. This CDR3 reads CAWSVQNGGVDTQYF. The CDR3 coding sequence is TGTGCCTGGAGTGTACAAAACGGGGGTGTAGATACGCAGTATTTT. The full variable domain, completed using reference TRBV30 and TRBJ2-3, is SQTIHQWPATLVQPVGSPLSLECTVEGTSNPNLYWYRQAAGRGLQLLFYSVGIGQISSEVPQNLSASRPQDRQFILSSKKLLLSDSGFYLCAWSVQNGGVDTQYFGPGTRLTVL.

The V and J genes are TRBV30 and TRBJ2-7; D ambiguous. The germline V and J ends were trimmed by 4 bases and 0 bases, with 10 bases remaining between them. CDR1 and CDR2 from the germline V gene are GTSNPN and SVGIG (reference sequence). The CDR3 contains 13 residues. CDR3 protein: CAWNPPSSYEQYF. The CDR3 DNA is TGTGCCTGGAATCCACCGAGCTCCTACGAGCAGTACTTC.

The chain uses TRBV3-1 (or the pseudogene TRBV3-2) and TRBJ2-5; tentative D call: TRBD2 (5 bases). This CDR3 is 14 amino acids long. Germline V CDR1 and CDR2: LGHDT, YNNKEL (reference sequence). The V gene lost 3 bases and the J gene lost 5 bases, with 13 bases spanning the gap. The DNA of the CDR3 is TGTGCCAGCAGCCAGAGGAGGCAGGTGGAGACCCAGTACTTC. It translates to CASSQRRQVETQYF.

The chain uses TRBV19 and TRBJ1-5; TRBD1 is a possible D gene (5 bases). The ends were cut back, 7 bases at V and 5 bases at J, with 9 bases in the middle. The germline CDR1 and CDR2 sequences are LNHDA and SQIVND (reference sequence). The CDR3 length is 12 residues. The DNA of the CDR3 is TGTGCCAGTATGTTAGGGGATCAGCCCCAGCATTTT. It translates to CASMLGDQPQHF.

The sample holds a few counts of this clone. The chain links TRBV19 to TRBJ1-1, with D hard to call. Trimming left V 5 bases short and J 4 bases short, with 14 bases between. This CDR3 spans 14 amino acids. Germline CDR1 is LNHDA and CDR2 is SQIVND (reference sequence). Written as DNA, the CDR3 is TGTGCCAGTAGTCTCCCCCTCGAGGGCACTGAAGCTTTCTTT. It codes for CASSLPLEGTEAFF.

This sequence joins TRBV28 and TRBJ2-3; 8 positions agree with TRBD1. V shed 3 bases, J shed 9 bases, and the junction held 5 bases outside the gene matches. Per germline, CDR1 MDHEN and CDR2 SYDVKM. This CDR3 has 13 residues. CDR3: CASSFSRGRTQYF. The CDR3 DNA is TGTGCCAGCAGTTTCTCCAGGGGGCGGACGCAGTATTTT.

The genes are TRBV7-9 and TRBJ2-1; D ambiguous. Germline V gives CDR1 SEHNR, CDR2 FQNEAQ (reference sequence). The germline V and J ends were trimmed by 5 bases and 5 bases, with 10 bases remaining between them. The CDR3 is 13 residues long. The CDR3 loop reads CASSPGVHNEQFF. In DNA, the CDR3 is TGTGCCAGCAGCCCAGGCGTACACAATGAGCAGTTCTTC. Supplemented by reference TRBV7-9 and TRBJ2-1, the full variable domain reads DTGVSQNPRHKITKRGQNVTFRCDPISEHNRLYWYRQTLGQGPEFLTYFQNEAQLEKSRLLSDRFSAERPKGSFSTLEIQRTEQGDSAMYLCASSPGVHNEQFFGPGTRLTVL.

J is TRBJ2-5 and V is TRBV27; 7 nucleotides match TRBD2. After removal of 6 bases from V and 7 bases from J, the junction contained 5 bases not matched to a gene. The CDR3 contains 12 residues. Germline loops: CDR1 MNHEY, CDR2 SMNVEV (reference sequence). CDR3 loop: CASRGGLGTQYF. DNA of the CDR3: TGTGCCAGCAGGGGGGGGTTGGGGACCCAGTACTTC.

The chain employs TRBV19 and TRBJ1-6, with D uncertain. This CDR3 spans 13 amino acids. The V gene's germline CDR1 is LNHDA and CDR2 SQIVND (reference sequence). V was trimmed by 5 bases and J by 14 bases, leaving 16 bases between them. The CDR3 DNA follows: TGTGCCAGTAGTCTTCGGGATGGTGTGACCCTCCACTTT. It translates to CASSLRDGVTLHF.

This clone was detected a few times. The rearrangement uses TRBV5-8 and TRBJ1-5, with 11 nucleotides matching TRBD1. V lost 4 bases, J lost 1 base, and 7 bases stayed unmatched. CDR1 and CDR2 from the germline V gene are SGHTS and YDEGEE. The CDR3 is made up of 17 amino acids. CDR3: CASSHGTGGLSNQPQHF. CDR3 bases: TGTGCCAGCAGCCATGGGACAGGGGGGTTGAGCAATCAGCCCCAGCATTTT. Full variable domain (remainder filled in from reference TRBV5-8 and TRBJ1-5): EAGVTQSPTHLIKTRGQQATLRCSPISGHTSVYWYQQALGLGLQFLLWYDEGEERNRGNFPPRFSGRQFPNYSSELNVNALELEDSALYLCASSHGTGGLSNQPQHFGDGTRLSIL.

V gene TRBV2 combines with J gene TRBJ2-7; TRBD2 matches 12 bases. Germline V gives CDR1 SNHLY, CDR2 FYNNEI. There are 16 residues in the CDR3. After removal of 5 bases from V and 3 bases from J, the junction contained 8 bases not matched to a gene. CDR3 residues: CASSTLAGGSIYEQYF. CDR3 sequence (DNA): TGTGCCAGCAGTACACTAGCGGGGGGCTCAATCTACGAGCAGTACTTC.

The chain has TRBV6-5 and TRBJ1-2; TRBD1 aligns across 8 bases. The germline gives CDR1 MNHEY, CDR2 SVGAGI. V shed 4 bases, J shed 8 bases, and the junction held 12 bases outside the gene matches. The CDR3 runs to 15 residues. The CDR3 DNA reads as TGTGCCAGCAGTTGGGGAGGACAGGGTCTCGACGGCTACACCTTC. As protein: CASSWGGQGLDGYTF.

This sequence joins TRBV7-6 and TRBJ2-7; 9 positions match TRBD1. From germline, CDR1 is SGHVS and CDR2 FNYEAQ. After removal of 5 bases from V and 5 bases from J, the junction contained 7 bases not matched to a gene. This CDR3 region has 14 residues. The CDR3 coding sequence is TGTGCCAGCAGCGTAACAGGGGGCGAGAACGAGCAGTACTTC. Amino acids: CASSVTGGENEQYF.

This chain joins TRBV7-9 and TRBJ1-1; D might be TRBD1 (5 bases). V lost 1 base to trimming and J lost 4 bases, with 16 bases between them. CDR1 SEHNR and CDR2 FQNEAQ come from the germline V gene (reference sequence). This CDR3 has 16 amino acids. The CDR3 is CASSLEGSREGTEAFF. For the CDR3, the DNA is TGTGCCAGCAGCTTAGAGGGATCCAGGGAGGGCACTGAAGCTTTCTTT.

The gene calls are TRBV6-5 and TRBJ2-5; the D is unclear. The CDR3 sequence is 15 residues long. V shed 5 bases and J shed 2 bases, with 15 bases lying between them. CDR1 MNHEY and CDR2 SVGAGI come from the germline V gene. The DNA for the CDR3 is TGTGCCAGCAGTAACGACCTAACCGGGCAAGAGACCCAGTACTTC. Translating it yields CASSNDLTGQETQYF.

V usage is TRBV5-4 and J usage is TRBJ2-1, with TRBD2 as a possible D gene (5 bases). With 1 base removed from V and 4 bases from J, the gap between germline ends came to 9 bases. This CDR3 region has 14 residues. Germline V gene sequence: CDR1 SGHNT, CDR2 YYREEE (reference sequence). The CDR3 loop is CASSLPGSYNEQFF. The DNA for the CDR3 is TGTGCCAGCAGCTTGCCGGGATCATACAATGAGCAGTTCTTC.

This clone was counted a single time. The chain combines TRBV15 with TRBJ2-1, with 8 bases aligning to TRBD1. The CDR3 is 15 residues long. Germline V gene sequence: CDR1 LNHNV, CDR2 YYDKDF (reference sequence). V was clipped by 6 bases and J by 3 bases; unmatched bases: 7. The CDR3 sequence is CATRPPGQDYNEQFF. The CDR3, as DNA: TGTGCCACCAGGCCGCCGGGACAGGACTACAATGAGCAGTTCTTC.

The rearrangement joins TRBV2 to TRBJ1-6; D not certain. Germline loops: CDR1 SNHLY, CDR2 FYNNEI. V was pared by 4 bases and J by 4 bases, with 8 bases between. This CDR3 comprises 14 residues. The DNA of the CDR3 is TGTGCCAGCAGTGGCGCTGATTATAATTCACCCCTCCACTTT. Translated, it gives CASSGADYNSPLHF.